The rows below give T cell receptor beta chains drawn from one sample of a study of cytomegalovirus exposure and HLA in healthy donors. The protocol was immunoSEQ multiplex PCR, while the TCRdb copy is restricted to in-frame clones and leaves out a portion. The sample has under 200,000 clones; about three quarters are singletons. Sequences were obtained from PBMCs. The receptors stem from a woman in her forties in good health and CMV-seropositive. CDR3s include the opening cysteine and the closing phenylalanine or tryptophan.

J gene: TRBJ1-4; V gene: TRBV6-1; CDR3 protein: CASTPGWSNEKLFF
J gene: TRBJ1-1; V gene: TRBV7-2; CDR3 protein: CASSLGATRNTEAFF
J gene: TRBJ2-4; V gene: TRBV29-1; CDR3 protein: CSVPGESGKNIQYF
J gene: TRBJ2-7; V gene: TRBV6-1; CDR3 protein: CASSDVAAGGRPGEQYF
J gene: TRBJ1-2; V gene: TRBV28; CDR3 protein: CASSFKQTGRLAGYTF
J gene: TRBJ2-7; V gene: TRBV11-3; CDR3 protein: CASSRGQGSYEQYF
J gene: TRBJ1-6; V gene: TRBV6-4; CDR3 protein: CASSDAPGTPLHF
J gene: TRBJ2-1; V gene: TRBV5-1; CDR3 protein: CASSLGRVTDEQFF
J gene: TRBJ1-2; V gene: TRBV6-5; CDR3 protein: CASSYLFPRDGYTF
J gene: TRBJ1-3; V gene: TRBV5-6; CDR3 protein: CASSLGRSLGNTIYF
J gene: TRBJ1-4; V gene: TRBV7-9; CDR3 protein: CASSFLHEKLFF
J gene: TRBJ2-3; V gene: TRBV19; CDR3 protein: CASSLSGGITDTQYF
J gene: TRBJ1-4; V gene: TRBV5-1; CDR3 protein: CASSLAGVNEKLFF
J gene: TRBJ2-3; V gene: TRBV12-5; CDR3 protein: CASGLVAGWAGTDTQYF
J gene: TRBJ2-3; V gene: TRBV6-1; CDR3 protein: CASSDGRVLADTQYF
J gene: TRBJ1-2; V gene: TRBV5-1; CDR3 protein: CASSLDQVYGYTF
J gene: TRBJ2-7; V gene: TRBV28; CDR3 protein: CASRPGGEIYEQYF
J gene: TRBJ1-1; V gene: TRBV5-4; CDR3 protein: CASSLFRGTDTEAFF
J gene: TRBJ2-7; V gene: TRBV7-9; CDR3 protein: CASSSDREYEQYF
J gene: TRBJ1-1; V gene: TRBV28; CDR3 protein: CASRSTGPNTEAFF
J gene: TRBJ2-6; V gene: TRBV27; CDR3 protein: CASTPFRTGKTFNVLTF
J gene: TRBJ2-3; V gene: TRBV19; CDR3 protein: CASSQGDTDTQYF
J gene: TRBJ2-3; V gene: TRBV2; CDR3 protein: CASSILTSGGTDTQYF
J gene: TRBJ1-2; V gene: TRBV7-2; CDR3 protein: CASSLALPGSYGYTF
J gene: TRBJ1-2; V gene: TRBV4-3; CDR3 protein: CASSQSGGYGYTF
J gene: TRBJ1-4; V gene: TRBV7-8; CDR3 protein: CASSLRTGYYEKLFF
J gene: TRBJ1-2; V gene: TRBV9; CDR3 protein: CASSVDPGTGASSYGYTF
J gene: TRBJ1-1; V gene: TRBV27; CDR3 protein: CASSLVMTGGIPMNTEAFF
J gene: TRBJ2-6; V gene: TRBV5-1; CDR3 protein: CASRQPSGANVLTF
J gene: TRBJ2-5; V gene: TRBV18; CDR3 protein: CASSPRGETQYF
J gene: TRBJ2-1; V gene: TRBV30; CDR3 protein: CAWSADRGVYEQFF
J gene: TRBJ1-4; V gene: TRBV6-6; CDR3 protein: CASMSPRAGKNQLFF
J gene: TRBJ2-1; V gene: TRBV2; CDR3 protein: CASSGLAGSYNEQFF
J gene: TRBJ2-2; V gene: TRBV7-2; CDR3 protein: CASSLVRGGKSTGELFF
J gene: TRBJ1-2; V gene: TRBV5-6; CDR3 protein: CASSLPQSYGYTF
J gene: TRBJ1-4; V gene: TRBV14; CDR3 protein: CASSQDDGGFTNEKLFF
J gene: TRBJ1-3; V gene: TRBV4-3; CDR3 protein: CASSQDRYSGNTIYF
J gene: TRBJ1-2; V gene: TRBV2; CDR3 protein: CASSEQVWGYTF
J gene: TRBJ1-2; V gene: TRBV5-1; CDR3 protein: CASSKGTGEGYTF
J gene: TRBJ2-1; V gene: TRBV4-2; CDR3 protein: CASSHALGQGSYNEQFF
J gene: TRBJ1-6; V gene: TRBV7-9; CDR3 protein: CSSSLSDNSPLHF
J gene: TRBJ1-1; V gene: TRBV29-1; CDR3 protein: CSVQGYTEAFF
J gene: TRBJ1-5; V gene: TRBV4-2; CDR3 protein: CASSQDRWNQPQHF
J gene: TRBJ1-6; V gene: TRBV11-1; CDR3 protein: CASGGNGNSPLHF
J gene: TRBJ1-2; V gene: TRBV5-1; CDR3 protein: CASSLDVPGAKGYTF
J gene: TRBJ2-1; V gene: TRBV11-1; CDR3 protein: CASSSGLYNEQFF
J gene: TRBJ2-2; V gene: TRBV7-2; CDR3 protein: CASSLPTSTGELFF
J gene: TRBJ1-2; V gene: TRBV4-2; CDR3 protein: CASSQEWRRAIINYGHTF
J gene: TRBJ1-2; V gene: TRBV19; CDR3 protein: CASSPAQGNYGYTF
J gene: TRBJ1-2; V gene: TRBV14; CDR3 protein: CASSQGQGPLYGYTF
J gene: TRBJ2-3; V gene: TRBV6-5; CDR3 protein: CASSSGGPTDTQYF
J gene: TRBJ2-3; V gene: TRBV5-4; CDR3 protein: CAGKGEGWSDTQYF
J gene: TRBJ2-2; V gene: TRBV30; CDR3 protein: CAWRGGTSGATGELFF
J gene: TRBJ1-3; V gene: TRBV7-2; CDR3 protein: CASTRGTGNTIYF
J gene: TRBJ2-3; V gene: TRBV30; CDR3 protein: CAWSAGVITDTQYF
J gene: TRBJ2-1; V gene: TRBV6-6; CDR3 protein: CASTDRLSNEQFF
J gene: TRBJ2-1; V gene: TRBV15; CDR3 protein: CATSRGSGGAYNEQFF
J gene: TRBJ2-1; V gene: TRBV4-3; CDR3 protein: CASRGQGAGEQFF
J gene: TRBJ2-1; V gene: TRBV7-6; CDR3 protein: CASSFASGGLGSYNEQFF